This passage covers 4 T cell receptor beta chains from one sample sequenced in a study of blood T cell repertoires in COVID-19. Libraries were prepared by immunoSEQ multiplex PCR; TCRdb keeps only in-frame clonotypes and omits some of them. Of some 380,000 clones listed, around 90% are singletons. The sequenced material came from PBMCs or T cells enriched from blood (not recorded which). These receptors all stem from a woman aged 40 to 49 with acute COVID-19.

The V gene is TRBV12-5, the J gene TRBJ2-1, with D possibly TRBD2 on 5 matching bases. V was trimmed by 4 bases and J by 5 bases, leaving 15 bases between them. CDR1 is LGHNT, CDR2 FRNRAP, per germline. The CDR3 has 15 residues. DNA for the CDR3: TGTGCTAGTGGTTCACATAGCGTACCAAACAATGAGCAGTTCTTC. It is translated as CASGSHSVPNNEQFF.

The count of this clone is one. The CDR3 spells CASSLGSGIGSEQFF. The CDR3 region has the DNA TGTGCCAGCAGCTTAGGGTCAGGTATAGGGAGTGAGCAGTTCTTC. The chain is built from TRBV7-2 and TRBJ2-1, with D tentatively TRBD2 (5 bases). The CDR3 extends over 15 amino acids. Germline V lookup: CDR1 SGHTA, CDR2 FQGNSA. V was pared by 1 base and J by 9 bases, with 16 bases between.

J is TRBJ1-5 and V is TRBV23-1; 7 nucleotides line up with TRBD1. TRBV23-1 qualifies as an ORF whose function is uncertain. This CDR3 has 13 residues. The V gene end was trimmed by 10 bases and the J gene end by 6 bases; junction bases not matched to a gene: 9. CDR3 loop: CANRTGGSQPQHF. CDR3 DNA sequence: TGCGCCAACCGGACAGGTGGGAGTCAGCCCCAGCATTTT.

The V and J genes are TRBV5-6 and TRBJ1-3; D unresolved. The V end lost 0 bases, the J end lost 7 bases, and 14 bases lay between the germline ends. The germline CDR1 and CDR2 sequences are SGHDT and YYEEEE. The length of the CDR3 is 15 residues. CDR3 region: CASSLALTVGNTIYF. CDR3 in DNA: TGTGCCAGCAGCTTGGCCCTTACAGTGGGCAACACCATATATTTT.